This TCR beta chain is drawn from a study of early stage breast cancer tumors (dated by TCRdb to 2016 to 2017). For the wider study: Of the roughly 16 invasive breast tumors, 12 to 13 were found to be estrogen receptor-positive, progesterone receptor-positive and HER2-negative. A total of around 3 million templates, representing 1,097,674 unique clonotypes, were detected across all samples. Of the approximately twelve ER+/PR+/HER2- tumors, eight were classified as invasive ductal carcinomas and four as invasive lobular carcinomas. On average, each sample got about 9-fold read coverage. Study-wide conclusions, independent of this receptor: Greater similarity was observed between blood and normal breast repertoires than between blood and tumor repertoires, and tumor was distinguished from normal in about 85% of the 16 patients when each tissue was compared with blood. Chain pairing and functional markers such as CD4, CD8 and FOXP3 were not captured by bulk genomic DNA sequencing of unsorted cells. Enriched TCRB sequences shared across patients were found to be mostly commonly generated sequences that were unlikely to play an important role in the tumor microenvironment. Because the cohort was small, a breakdown by tumor subtype could not be done. Roughly 2.5-fold higher T cell density and higher clonality were observed in tumors than in adjacent normal breast tissue.

Each sample was amplified as two independent genomic DNA replicates: roughly 0.5 ug for blood and approximately 1.5 ug for tumor or normal breast. Following the manufacturer's instructions, the ImmunoSeq Intro kit was used to carry out TCRB sequencing on genomic DNA. Multiplex PCR was run for around 30 cycles using proprietary primers and spike-in control sequences for absolute quantification. Single-end 150-bp reads were used to sequence an 87-bp fragment spanning the CDR3 plus the flanking V and J genes. Each lane of an Illumina MiSeq using version 3.0 chemistry carried seven multiplexed samples, with two replicates per sample. The published analysis was carried out like this. The vendor's proprietary pipeline handled the raw data processing, merging both replicates into a single result for each sample. Productive rearrangements sharing the V-gene family, CDR3 amino acid sequence and J-gene segment were defined as clonotypes. To compute clonality, the normalized Shannon entropy (Pielou evenness) of TCRB abundances was subtracted from 1. To estimate T cell density, the total number of templates was divided by the number of input cells, which was inferred from the amount of DNA input. Total repertoire diversity and clonality were estimated with Recon using default parameters. Clonotypes with over 0.1% abundance in tumor and at least 32-fold higher abundance in tumor than in normal breast were defined as tumor-enriched. What TCRdb holds here is the immuneACCESS table cut down to in-frame rearrangements. Part of the clones is not present; checked against another copy, under half of the missing clones reflect an unresolved V gene, and the others are unexplained. The V and J calls and the clone size are those of that table, but D and trimming were determined from the DNA. The table for this sample lists almost 55,000 clones; 80% to 95% of them were counted only once. Clones ranked in the top ten supply around 4.7% of the sample.

Reading from cysteine to phenylalanine, the CDR3 counts 13 amino acids. Only the CDR3 region is kept as DNA, spanning 39 bases read in frame from base 1. V and J are truncated by 6 bases and 6 bases respectively, leaving an intervening sequence of 13 bases. CDR1 and CDR2 are drawn from the germline V gene: KGHSH, LQKENI. Details on this clone: Its antigen has not been determined. No quality values exist for individual bases; no much larger clone is one base distant.

The study profiled bulk TCR beta-chain repertoires in matched peripheral blood, tumor and adjacent normal breast tissue taken from some 17 patients with early-stage breast cancer. Before surgery, about 5-11 mL of whole blood was collected into EDTA tubes and then processed within 2 hours. Peripheral blood mononuclear cells were isolated by Ficoll-Paque centrifugation in SepMate-50 tubes. PBMCs were cryopreserved in roughly 90% FBS with about 10% DMSO in aliquots of about 1.7 to 4.5 million cells and stored in liquid nitrogen. Genomic DNA was extracted with the Qiagen AllPrep DNA/RNA Mini kit. The receptor was isolated from a person between 65 and 79 years old with breast cancer. Specimen: blood. The chain uses TRBV18 and TRBJ2-3, with TRBD2 as a weak D call on 6 bases. For the CDR3, the sequence is CASSLGLQDTQYF. The nucleotide sequence reads as follows: TGTGCCAGCTCCCTGGGACTTCAGGATACGCAGTATTTT.